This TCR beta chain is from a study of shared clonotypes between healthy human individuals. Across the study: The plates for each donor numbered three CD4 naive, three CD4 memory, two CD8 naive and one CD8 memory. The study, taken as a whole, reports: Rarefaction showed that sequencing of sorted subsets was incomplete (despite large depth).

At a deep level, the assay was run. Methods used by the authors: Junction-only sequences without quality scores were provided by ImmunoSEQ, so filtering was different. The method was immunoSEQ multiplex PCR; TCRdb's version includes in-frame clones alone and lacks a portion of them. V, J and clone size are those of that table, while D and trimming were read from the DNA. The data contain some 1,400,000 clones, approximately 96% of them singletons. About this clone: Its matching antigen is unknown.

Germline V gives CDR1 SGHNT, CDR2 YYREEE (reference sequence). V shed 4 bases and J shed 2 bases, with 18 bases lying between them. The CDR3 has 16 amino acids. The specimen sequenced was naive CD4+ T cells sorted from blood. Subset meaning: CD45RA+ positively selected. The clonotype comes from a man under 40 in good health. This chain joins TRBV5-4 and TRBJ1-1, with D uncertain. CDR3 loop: CASSPRPPPINTEAFF. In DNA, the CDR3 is TGTGCCAGCAGCCCCCGGCCGCCGCCTATCAACACTGAAGCTTTCTTT.